Below are 11 T cell receptor beta chains sequenced from a single sample in a study of T cell repertoires in cytomegalovirus infection. Antigen specificity for these receptors is unknown. TCRdb itself ran the reads through MiXCR, one entry per CDR3 protein. The sample lists tens of thousands of distinct CDR3 sequences, more than 25% occurring once. Sequenced here: CD8+ T cells from cultured PBMCs, sampled from culture after CMV antigen stimulation. The receptors derive from a human donor in good health (CMV status not recorded). Some clones in this sample may be carry-over from other donors' samples.

There are a few counts of this clonotype. The chain employs TRBV7-9 and TRBJ2-5; the match to TRBD1 covers 7 bases. The length of the CDR3 is 14 residues. Germline V CDR1 and CDR2: SEHNR, FQNEAQ (reference sequence). Trimming took 5 bases from V and 5 from J; bases not matched to a gene: 8. The CDR3, as DNA: TGTGCCAGCAGCGGAATCAGGGGGAGCGAGACCCAGTACTTC. Its translation is CASSGIRGSETQYF.

This chain joins TRBV5-4 and TRBJ2-1; D assignment may be TRBD1 or TRBD2 (5 bases each). The germline CDR1 and CDR2 sequences are SGHNT and YYREEE (reference sequence). Trimming shortened V by 4 bases and J by 6 bases, and 8 bases separated the two germline ends. This CDR3 region has 12 residues. CDR3 loop: CASSEGINEQFF. CDR3 sequence (DNA): TGTGCCAGCAGCGAGGGGATCAATGAGCAGTTCTTC.

Remarks on this clonotype: At one end, the junction sequence differs from germline, possibly due to a read error. The J gene is TRBJ2-7, the V gene TRBV27; tentatively, D is TRBD1 (5 bases). The CDR3 covers 13 residues. From germline, CDR1 is MNHEY and CDR2 SMNVEV (reference sequence). The CDR3 DNA follows: TGTGCCAGCAGAGAGCAGGGCTCCAACGAGCAGTACTTC. Its protein is CASREQGSNEQYF.

This clonotype has a count of ten or more. V usage is TRBV7-8 and J usage is TRBJ2-3, with 13 bases fitting TRBD2. This CDR3 region has 16 residues. Trimming cost V 3 bases and J 4 bases; bases outside gene matches: 4. The germline gives CDR1 SGHVS, CDR2 FQNEAQ. CDR3 amino acids: CASSFGLAGAADTQYF. The DNA for the CDR3 is TGTGCCAGCAGCTTTGGACTAGCGGGAGCCGCAGATACGCAGTATTTT.

The J gene is TRBJ1-4, the V gene TRBV28, with D possibly matching TRBD1 (5 bases). Germline V gene sequence: CDR1 MDHEN, CDR2 SYDVKM. The CDR3 sequence is 14 residues long. The V end was cut by 7 bases, the J end by 8 bases, with 17 bases between. The CDR3 coding sequence is TGTGCCAGCAAGACTCTTGGGTCAGGGGAAAAACTGTTTTTT. It is translated as CASKTLGSGEKLFF.

DNA of the CDR3: TGCAGCGTTATTCGCCTCGTGACAGGGGAAACCCCCTACGAGCAGTACTTC. Its translation: CSVIRLVTGETPYEQYF. The V and J genes are TRBV29-1 and TRBJ2-7; 8 bases map to TRBD1. Per germline, CDR1 SQVTM and CDR2 ANQGSEA. V was clipped by 5 bases and J by 2 bases; unmatched bases: 17. The CDR3 is 17 amino acids.

The sample holds a few counts of this clonotype. The chain employs TRBV7-6 and TRBJ1-5; D possibly corresponds to TRBD1 (6 bases). The CDR3 totals 15 residues. CDR1 SGHVS and CDR2 FNYEAQ come from the germline V gene. With 5 bases removed from V and 2 bases from J, the gap between germline ends came to 13 bases. CDR3 bases: TGTGCCAGCAGCGCCAGGGGAGGGGGCAATCAGCCCCAGCATTTT. Protein sequence: CASSARGGGNQPQHF. Filled out from reference TRBV7-6 and TRBJ1-5, the complete variable domain reads GAGVSQSPRYKVTKRGQDVALRCDPISGHVSLYWYRQALGQGPEFLTYFNYEAQQDKSGLPNDRFSAERPEGSISTLTIQRTEQRDSAMYRCASSARGGGNQPQHFGDGTRLSIL.

The chain combines TRBV9 with TRBJ2-7; D uncertain. The CDR3 sequence is 15 residues long. V lost 0 bases and J 1 base, leaving 11 bases between the germline ends. The germline CDR1 and CDR2 sequences are SGDLS and YYNGEE. The CDR3 protein is CASSVASAASYEQYF. CDR3 coding DNA: TGTGCCAGCAGCGTAGCTTCGGCGGCTTCCTACGAGCAGTACTTC.

V and J are TRBV9 and TRBJ2-1; a weak D match, TRBD1 (5 bases). The germline gives CDR1 SGDLS, CDR2 YYNGEE. The germline V and J ends were trimmed by 0 bases and 5 bases, with 9 bases remaining between them. The CDR3 spans 14 residues. This chain's CDR3 is CASSVGQSNNEQFF. CDR3 nucleotides: TGTGCCAGCAGCGTAGGACAGTCTAACAATGAGCAGTTCTTC.

This clonotype was picked up a small number of times. The chain couples TRBV5-4 to TRBJ2-5, with D perhaps being TRBD1 or TRBD2 (5 bases each). The CDR3 has 16 residues. The germline CDR1 and CDR2 sequences are SGHNT and YYREEE (reference sequence). Deletions cut 0 bases from V and 5 bases from J, with 17 bases between. The CDR3 coding sequence is TGTGCCAGCAGCTTGGCCGGAGGCAGGGTGGGGGAGACCCAGTACTTC. Translation gives CASSLAGGRVGETQYF.

The chain recombines TRBV6-6 with TRBJ2-7, with 8 bases that match TRBD2. Germline CDR1 and CDR2: MNHNY and SVGAGI (reference sequence). The CDR3 consists of 14 residues. Losses at the gene ends were 4 bases for V and 6 bases for J; bases not matched to a gene: 8. The DNA for the CDR3 is TGTGCCAGCAGTTCGAGCGGGAGCATGGGCGAGCAGTACTTC. Protein: CASSSSGSMGEQYF.